The entry below describes one T cell receptor (beta chain). This specimen belongs to a study of cytomegalovirus exposure and HLA in healthy donors. Study at large: A prior study identified 117 million unique TCR beta sequences from 150 million to 200 million T cells.

There were likely unrecorded immune exposures, though donors were nominally healthy when sampled. The PCR had 60 Vbeta and 13 Jbeta primers. The protocol was immunoSEQ multiplex PCR, while the TCRdb copy is restricted to in-frame clones and leaves out a portion. The data hold about 200,000 clones, with roughly four fifths observed a single time. Looked up from germline, CDR1 is LNHDA and CDR2 is SQIVND (reference sequence). This CDR3 has 12 residues. V lost 5 bases, J lost 7 bases, and 9 bases lay in between. The sample consisted of PBMCs. This TCR was recovered from a woman aged 40 to 55 in good health and CMV-seronegative. The genes are TRBV19 and TRBJ2-1; no firm D call. The CDR3 loop reads CASSPRLNEQFF. In DNA form, the CDR3 reads TGTGCCAGTAGTCCTCGACTGAATGAGCAGTTCTTC.